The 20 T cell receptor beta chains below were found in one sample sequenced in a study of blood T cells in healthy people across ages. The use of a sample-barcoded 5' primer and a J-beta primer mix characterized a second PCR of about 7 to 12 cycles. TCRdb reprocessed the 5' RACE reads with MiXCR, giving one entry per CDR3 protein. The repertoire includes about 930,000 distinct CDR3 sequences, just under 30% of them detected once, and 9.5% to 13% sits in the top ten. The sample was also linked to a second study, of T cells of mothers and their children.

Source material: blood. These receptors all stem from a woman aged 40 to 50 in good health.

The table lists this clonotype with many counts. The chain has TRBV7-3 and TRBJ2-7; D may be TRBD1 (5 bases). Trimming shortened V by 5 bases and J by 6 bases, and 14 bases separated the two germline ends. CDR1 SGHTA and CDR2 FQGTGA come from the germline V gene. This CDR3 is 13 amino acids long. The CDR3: CASSTHQGGEQYF. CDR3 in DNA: TGTGCCAGCAGCACCCATCAGGGTGGCGAGCAGTACTTC.

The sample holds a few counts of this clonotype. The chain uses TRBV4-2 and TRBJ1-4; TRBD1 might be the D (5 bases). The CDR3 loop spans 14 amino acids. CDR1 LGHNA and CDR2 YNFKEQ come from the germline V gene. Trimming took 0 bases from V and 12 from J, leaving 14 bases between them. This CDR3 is CASSQEGPSGELFF. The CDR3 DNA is TGTGCCAGCAGCCAAGAGGGACCGAGCGGGGAACTGTTTTTT.

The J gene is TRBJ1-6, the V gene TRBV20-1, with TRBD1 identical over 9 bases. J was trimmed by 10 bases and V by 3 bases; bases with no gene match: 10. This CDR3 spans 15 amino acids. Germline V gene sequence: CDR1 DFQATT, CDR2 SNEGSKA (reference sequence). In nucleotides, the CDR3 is TGCAGTGCTAGTGTAACCCTGACAGGGGGGTCACCCCTCCACTTT. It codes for CSASVTLTGGSPLHF.

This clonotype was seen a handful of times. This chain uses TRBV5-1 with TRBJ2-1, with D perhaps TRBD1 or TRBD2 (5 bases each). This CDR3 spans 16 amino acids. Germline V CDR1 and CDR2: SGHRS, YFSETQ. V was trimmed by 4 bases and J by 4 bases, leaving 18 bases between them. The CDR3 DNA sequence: TGCGCCAGCAGCGAAAACCGGGGCAGGGCATACAATGAGCAGTTCTTC. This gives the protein CASSENRGRAYNEQFF.

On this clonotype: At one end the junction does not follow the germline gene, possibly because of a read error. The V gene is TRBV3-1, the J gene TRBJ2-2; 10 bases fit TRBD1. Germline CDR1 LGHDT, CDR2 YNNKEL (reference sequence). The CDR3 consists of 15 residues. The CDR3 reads CAGRGQGRNTGELFF. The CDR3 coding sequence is TGTGCCGGCAGGGGACAGGGGAGAAACACCGGGGAGCTGTTTTTT.

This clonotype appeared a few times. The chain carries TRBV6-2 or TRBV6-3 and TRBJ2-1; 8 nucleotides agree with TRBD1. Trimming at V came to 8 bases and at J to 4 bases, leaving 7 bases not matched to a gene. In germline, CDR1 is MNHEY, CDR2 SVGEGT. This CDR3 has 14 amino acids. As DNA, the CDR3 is TGTGCCAGCTCAACAGGGGGGAATTACAATGAGCAGTTCTTC. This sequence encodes CASSTGGNYNEQFF.

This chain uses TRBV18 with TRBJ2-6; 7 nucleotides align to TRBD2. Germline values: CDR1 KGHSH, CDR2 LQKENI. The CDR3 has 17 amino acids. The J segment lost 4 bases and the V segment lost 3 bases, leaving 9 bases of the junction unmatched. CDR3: CASSPRGGSLGANVLTF. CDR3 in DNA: TGTGCCAGCTCACCGAGGGGAGGGTCCCTAGGGGCCAACGTCCTGACTTTC.

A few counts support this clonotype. The CDR3 reads CSGQDTEAFF. CDR3 DNA: TGCAGCGGACAGGACACTGAAGCTTTCTTT. This chain links TRBV29-1 with TRBJ1-1; D possibly corresponds to TRBD1 (6 bases). Trimming left V 7 bases short and J 3 bases short, with 6 bases between. From germline, CDR1 is SQVTM and CDR2 ANQGSEA. The CDR3 covers 10 residues. The full variable domain, rest sourced from reference TRBV29-1 and TRBJ1-1, is SAVISQKPSRDICQRGTSLTIQCQVDSQVTMMFWYRQQPGQSLTLIATANQGSEATYESGFVIDKFPISRPNLTFSTLTVSNMSPEDSSIYLCSGQDTEAFFGQGTRLTVV.

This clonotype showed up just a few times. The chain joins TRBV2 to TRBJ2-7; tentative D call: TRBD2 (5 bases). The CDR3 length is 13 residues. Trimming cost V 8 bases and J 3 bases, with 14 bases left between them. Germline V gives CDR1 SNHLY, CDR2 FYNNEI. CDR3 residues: CASSGLENYEQYF. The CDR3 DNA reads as TGTGCCAGCTCCGGACTGGAAAACTACGAGCAGTACTTC.

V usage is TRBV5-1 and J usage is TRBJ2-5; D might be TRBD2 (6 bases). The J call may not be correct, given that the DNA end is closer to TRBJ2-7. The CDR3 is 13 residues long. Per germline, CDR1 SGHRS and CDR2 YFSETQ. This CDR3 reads CASSWGLTYEQYF. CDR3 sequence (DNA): TGCGCCAGCAGCTGGGGACTTACCTACGAGCAGTACTTC.

In DNA form, the CDR3 reads TGTGCCAGCAGTGAAGCGCTTCCGGGGGCCTACGAGCAGTACTTC. Translation gives CASSEALPGAYEQYF. The chain is built from TRBV6-1 and TRBJ2-7; D may be TRBD2 (6 bases). Germline V CDR1 and CDR2: MNHNS, SASEGT. CDR3 length equals 15 residues. The germline V and J ends were trimmed by 0 bases and 2 bases, with 11 bases remaining between them.

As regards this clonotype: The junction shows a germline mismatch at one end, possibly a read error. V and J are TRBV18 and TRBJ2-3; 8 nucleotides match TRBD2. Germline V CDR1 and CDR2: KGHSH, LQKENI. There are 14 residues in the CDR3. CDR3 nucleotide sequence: TGTGCCGGCTCACCACCGGGAGGGACAGATACGCAGTATTTT. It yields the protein CAGSPPGGTDTQYF.

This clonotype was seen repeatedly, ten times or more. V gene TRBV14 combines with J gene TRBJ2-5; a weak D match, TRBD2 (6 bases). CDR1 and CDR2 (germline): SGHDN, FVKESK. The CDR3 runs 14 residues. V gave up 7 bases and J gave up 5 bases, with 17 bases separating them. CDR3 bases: TGTGCCAGCACCTCATCTCCTGGAGGGGAGACCCAGTACTTC. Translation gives CASTSSPGGETQYF.

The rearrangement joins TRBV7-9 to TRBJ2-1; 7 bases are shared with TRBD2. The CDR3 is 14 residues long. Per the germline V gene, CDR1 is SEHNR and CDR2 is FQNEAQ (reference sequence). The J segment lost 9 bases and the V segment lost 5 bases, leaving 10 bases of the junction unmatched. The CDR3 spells CASSPHLTSSEQFF. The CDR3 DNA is TGTGCCAGCAGCCCCCACCTGACTAGCAGTGAGCAGTTCTTC.

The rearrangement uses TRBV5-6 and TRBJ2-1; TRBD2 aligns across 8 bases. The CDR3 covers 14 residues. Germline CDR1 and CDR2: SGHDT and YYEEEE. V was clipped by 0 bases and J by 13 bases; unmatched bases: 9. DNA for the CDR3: TGTGCCAGCAGCTTGGCAACTAGCGGAGAGACCCAGTTCTTC. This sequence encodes CASSLATSGETQFF.

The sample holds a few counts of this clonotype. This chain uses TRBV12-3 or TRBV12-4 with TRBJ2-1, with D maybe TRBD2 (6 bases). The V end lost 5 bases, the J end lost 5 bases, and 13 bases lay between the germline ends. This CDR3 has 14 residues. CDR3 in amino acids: CASSAGGVNNEQFF. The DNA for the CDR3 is TGTGCCAGCAGTGCTGGCGGGGTGAACAATGAGCAGTTCTTC.

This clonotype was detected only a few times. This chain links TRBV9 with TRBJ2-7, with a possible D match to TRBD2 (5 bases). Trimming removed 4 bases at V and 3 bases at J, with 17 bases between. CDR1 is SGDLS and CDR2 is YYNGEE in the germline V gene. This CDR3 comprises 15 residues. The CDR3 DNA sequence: TGTGCCAGCAGCCCAGGCATACTAGATATCTACGAGCAGTACTTC. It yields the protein CASSPGILDIYEQYF.

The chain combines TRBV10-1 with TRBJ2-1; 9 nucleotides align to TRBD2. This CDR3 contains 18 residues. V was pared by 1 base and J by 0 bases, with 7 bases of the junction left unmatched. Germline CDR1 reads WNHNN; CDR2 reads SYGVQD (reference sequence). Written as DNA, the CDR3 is TGCGCCAGCAGTGAGTGGGCTAGCGGGGCCCACTCCTACAATGAGCAGTTCTTC. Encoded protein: CASSEWASGAHSYNEQFF.

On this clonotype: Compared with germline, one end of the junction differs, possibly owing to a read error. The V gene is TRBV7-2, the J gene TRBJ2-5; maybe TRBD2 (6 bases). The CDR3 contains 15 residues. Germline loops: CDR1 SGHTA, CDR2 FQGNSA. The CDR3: CASSLCGDRQEAQYF. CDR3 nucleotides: TGTGCCAGCAGCTTATGCGGGGACCGGCAAGAGGCCCAGTACTTC.

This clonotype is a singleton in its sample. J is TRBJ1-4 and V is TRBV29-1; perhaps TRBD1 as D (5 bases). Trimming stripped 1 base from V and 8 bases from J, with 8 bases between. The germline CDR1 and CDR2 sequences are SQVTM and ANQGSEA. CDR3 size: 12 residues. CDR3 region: CSVEAEGEKLFF. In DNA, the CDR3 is TGCAGCGTTGAAGCCGAGGGGGAAAAACTGTTTTTT.